This T cell receptor (beta chain) emerged from a study of control samples from healthy donors and cancer patients. The protocol was immunoSEQ multiplex PCR, while the TCRdb copy is restricted to in-frame clones and leaves out a portion. The sample consists of 65,000 to 85,000 clones, around 87% of them appearing once. Trimming left V 2 bases short and J 5 bases short, with 16 bases between. There are 16 residues in the CDR3. Germline CDR1 MDHEN, CDR2 SYDVKM. J is TRBJ1-5 and V is TRBV28; D might be TRBD1 (5 bases). The sequence was obtained from a woman aged 45-59 years with head and neck cancer. The sequenced sample was PBMCs. CDR3 sequence (DNA): TGTGCCAGCAGTTTAGTAGCAGGGAGTGGCTATCAGCCCCAGCATTTT. Encoded protein: CASSLVAGSGYQPQHF.